This TCR beta chain derives from a study of cytomegalovirus exposure and HLA in healthy donors. Each donor's status was that of a healthy bone marrow donor. Per the germline V gene, CDR1 is LNHDA and CDR2 is SQIVND (reference sequence). This CDR3 comprises 17 residues. Trimming removed 1 base at V and 0 bases at J, with 14 bases between. The PCR ran on 60 Vbeta and 13 Jbeta primers. Sequencing used immunoSEQ multiplex PCR; TCRdb keeps in-frame clones, though not all of them. The sample has about 190,000 clones, 70% to 75% seen once; the top ten hold approximately 3.1%. This TCR came from a woman aged 30 to 39 in good health and CMV-seropositive. This rearrangement joins TRBV19 to TRBJ2-3; tentatively, D is TRBD2 (6 bases). Sequencing was done on a sample of PBMCs. The CDR3 reads CASSIARGSGSTDTQYF. The CDR3 DNA follows: TGTGCCAGTAGTATAGCGAGAGGTAGCGGCAGCACAGATACGCAGTATTTT.